This T cell receptor beta chain was profiled in a study of T-cell reconstitution after alpha-beta-depleted transplantation in children. Whole-study findings and limits: It was surviving recipient T cells and thymic progenitors that gave some patients high TCRbeta diversity at day 60. T-cell counts and diversity at one year following transplant were attributed mainly to newly produced T cells. There were reportedly several hundred expanded graft clones from which alpha-beta T cells came about two months after transplant.

Trimming removed 5 bases from V and 7 bases from J; junction bases left unmatched: 16. Germline lookup yields CDR1 SGHVS and CDR2 FQNEAQ. The CDR3 has 16 amino acids. It was with unique molecular identifiers that the TCRbeta library was prepared. TCRdb reprocessed the PCR reads with MiXCR, giving one entry per CDR3 protein. The sample carries some 300,000 distinct CDR3 sequences, around 7.1% recorded once. In this sample, this clonotype turned up many times. Its specificity is not known. V is TRBV7-8 and J is TRBJ2-5; 7 nucleotides match TRBD1. The receptor was isolated from a female patient aged 2 to 10 who had a stem cell transplant for Fanconi anemia, so the T cells may come from the graft donor. The sequencing here drew on peripheral blood, taken 360 days after TCRalphabeta/CD19-depleted stem cell transplant. This CDR3 reads CASSQLTGTHSATQYF. The CDR3 DNA sequence: TGTGCCAGCAGCCAATTGACAGGGACCCATTCAGCGACCCAGTACTTC.